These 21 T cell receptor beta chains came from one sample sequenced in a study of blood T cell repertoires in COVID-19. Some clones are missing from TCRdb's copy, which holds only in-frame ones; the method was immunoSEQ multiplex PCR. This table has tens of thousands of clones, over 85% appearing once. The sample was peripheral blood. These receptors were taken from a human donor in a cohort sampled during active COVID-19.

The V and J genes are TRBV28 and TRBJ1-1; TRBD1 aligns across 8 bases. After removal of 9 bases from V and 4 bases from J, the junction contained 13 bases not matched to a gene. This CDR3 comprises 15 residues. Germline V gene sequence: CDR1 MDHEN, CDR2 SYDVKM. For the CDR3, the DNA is TGTGCCAGTATTCAGGGGGCGCCCCGGGGCACTGAAGCTTTCTTT. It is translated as CASIQGAPRGTEAFF.

CDR3 sequence reads: CATSRAGVAPGNTIYF. In nucleotides, the CDR3 is TGTGCCACCAGCAGAGCAGGGGTGGCTCCGGGAAACACCATATATTTT. The chain uses TRBV15 and TRBJ1-3, with D possibly being TRBD1 (6 bases). The CDR3 totals 16 residues. Germline CDR1 is LNHNV and CDR2 is YYDKDF (reference sequence). V lost 1 base and J 4 bases, leaving 14 bases between the germline ends. The full variable domain, its missing parts supplied by reference TRBV15 and TRBJ1-3, is DAMVIQNPRYQVTQFGKPVTLSCSQTLNHNVMYWYQQKSSQAPKLLFHYYDKDFNNEADTPDNFQSRRPNTSFCFLDIRSPGLGDTAMYLCATSRAGVAPGNTIYFGEGSWLTVV.

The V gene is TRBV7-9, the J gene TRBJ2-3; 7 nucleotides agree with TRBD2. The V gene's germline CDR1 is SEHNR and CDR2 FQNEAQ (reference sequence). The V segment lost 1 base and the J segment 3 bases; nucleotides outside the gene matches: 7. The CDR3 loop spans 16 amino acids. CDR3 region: CASSLGAGVGTDTQYF. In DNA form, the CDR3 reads TGTGCCAGCAGCTTAGGGGCGGGGGTCGGAACAGATACGCAGTATTTT.

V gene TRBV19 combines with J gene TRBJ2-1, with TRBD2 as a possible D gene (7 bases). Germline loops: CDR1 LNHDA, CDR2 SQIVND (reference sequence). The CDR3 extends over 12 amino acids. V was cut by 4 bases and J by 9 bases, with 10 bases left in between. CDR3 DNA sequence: TGTGCCAGTAGTACTGCGGGGGCTGAGCAGTTCTTC. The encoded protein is CASSTAGAEQFF.

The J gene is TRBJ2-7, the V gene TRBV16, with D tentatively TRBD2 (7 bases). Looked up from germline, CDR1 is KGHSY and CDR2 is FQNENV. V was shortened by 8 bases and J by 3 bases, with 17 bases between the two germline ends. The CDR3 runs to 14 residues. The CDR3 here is CASRRGGENYEQYF. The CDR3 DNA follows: TGTGCCAGCCGAAGGGGGGGAGAAAACTACGAGCAGTACTTC.

This CDR3 reads CASSPGSGGAIPEAFF. The CDR3 DNA reads TGTGCCAGCAGCCCCGGGTCAGGGGGCGCGATCCCTGAAGCTTTCTTT. V is TRBV16 and J is TRBJ1-1; 8 nucleotides agree with TRBD1. V gave up 4 bases and J gave up 6 bases; unmatched junction bases: 13. From germline, CDR1 is KGHSY and CDR2 FQNENV. CDR3 length: 16 amino acids.

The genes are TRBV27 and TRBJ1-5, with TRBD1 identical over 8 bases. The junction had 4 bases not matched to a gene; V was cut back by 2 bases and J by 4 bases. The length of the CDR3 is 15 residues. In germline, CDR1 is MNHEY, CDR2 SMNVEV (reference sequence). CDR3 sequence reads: CASSLRTGYNQPQHF. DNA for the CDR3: TGTGCCAGCAGTTTACGGACAGGGTATAATCAGCCCCAGCATTTT.

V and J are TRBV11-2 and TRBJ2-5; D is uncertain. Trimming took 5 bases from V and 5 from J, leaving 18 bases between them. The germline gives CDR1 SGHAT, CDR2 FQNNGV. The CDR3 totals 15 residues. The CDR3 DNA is TGTGCCAGCAGCCCCGAGGTAACCCCCGAGGAGACCCAGTACTTC. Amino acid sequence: CASSPEVTPEETQYF.

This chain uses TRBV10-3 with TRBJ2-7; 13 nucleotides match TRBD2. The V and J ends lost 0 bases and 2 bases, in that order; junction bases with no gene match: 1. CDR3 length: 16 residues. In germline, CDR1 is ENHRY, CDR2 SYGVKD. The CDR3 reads CAISESGTSGTYEQYF. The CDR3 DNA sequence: TGTGCCATCAGTGAGTCCGGGACTAGCGGGACCTACGAGCAGTACTTC.

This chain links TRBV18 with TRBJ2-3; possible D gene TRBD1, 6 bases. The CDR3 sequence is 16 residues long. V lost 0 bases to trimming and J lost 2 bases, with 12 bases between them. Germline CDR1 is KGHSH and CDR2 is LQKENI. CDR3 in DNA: TGTGCCAGCTCACCACCGACAGGCCCATCCACAGATACGCAGTATTTT. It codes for CASSPPTGPSTDTQYF.

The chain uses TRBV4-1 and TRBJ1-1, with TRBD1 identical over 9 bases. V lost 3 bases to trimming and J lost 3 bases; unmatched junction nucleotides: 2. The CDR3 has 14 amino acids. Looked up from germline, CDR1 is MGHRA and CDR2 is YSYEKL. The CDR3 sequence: CASSHRTGDTEAFF. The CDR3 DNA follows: TGCGCCAGCAGCCACAGGACAGGGGACACTGAAGCTTTCTTT.

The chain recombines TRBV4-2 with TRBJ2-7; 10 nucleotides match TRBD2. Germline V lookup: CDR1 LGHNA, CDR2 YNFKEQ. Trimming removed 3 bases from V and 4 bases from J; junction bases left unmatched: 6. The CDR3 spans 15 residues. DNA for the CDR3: TGTGCCAGCAGCCAGAGCCTAGCGGGAGAGTACGAGCAGTACTTC. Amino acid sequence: CASSQSLAGEYEQYF.

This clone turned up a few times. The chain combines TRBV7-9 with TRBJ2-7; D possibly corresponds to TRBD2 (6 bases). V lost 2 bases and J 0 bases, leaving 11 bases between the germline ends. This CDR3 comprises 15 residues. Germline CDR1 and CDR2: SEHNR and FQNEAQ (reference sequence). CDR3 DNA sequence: TGTGCCAGCAGCTTAACACTAGCTGCCTCCTACGAGCAGTACTTC. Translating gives CASSLTLAASYEQYF. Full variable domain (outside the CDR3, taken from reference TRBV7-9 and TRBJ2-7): DTGVSQNPRHKITKRGQNVTFRCDPISEHNRLYWYRQTLGQGPEFLTYFQNEAQLEKSRLLSDRFSAERPKGSFSTLEIQRTEQGDSAMYLCASSLTLAASYEQYFGPGTRLTVT.

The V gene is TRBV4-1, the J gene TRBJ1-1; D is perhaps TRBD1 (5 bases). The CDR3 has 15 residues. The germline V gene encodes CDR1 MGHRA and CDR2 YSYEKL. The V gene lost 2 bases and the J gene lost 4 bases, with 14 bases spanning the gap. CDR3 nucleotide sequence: TGCGCCAGCAGCCAATGGACGGGGGGTGGCACTGAAGCTTTCTTT. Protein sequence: CASSQWTGGGTEAFF.

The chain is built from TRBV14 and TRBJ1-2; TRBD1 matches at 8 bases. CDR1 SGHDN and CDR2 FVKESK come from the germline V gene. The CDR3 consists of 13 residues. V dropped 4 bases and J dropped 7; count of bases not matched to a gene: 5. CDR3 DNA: TGTGCCAGCAGCCTATGGACAGGGATTGGCTACACCTTC. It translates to CASSLWTGIGYTF.

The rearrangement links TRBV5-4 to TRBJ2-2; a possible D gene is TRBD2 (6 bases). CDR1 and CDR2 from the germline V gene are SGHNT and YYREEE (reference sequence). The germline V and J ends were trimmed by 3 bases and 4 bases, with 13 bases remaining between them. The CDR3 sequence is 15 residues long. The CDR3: CASSWARGGTGELFF. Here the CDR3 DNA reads TGTGCCAGCAGCTGGGCGAGGGGAGGCACCGGGGAGCTGTTTTTT.

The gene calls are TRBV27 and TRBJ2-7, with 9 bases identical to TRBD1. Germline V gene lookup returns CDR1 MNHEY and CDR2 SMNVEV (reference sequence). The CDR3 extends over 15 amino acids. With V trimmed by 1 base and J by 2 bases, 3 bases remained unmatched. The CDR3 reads CASSLLQGAAYEQYF. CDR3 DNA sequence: TGTGCCAGCAGTTTATTACAGGGGGCGGCCTACGAGCAGTACTTC.

The CDR3 DNA reads TGTGCCAGCAGCCCAACCCCCAGGGACACAGATACGCAGTATTTT. Amino acid sequence: CASSPTPRDTDTQYF. The chain couples TRBV3-1 (or the pseudogene TRBV3-2) to TRBJ2-3, with D perhaps TRBD1 (5 bases). Germline V gene sequence: CDR1 LGHDT, CDR2 YNNKEL (reference sequence). The CDR3 contains 15 residues. V lost 4 bases, J lost 2 bases, and 13 bases lay in between.

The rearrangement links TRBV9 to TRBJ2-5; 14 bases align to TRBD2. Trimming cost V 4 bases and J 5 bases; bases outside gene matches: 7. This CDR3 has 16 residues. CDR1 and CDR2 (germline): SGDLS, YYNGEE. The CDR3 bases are TGTGCCAGCAGCTCGGGACTAGCGGGAGTGGGGGAGACCCAGTACTTC. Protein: CASSSGLAGVGETQYF.

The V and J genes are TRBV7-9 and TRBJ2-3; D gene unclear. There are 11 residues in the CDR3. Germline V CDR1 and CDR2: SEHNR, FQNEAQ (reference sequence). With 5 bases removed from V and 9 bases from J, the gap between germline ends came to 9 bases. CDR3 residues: CASSAKHTQYF. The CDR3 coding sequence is TGTGCCAGCAGCGCAAAACACACGCAGTATTTT.

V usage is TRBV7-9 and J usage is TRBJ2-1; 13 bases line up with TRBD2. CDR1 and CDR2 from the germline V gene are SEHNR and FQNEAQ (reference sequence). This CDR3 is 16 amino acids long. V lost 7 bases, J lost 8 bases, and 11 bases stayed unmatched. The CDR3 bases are TGTGCCAGCACCTTCATGACTAGCGGGAGGTATCATGAGCAGTTCTTC. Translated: CASTFMTSGRYHEQFF.